This passage covers 25 T cell receptor beta chains from one sample sequenced in a study of regulatory T cells in long-lasting Graves disease (dated by TCRdb to about 2021). The protocol used for the library was multiplex PCR. The data were produced on an Illumina HiSeq 4000. To build TCR beta libraries, CDR3 regions were amplified by Arm-PCR using iRepertoire HTBI primers. TCRdb's own reprocessing of the public reads used fastp at Q25 and MiXCR and kept productive beta chains. Rows with a matching CDR3 protein are joined into one entry that keeps the most common DNA and genes. This sample comprises around 250,000 distinct CDR3 sequences, roughly 18% of them detected only once. Together, the top ten hold about 20% of the sample. The meaning of the sample's time point label: newly diagnosed GD, antithyroid drugs for less than 3 months. For both TCR sequencing and RNA sequencing, RNA was extracted from PBMCs in TRIzol.

Source: peripheral blood mononuclear cells (PBMCs), taken at new diagnosis, from a patient treated with antithyroid drugs. The receptors originated from a female donor with Graves disease.

About this clonotype itself: A much larger clone sits a single nucleotide away, making a read error possible. This rearrangement joins TRBV14 to TRBJ2-1; 10 nucleotides match TRBD2. This CDR3 has 15 amino acids. Germline V gene sequence: CDR1 SGHDN, CDR2 FVKESK. With 4 bases clipped from V and 10 bases from J, the junction kept 10 bases outside the gene matches. CDR3 coding DNA: TGTGCCAGCAGCCGATTCCTAGCGGGAGTTGGAGAGCAGTTCTTC. Its protein is CASSRFLAGVGEQFF.

This clonotype was picked up a small number of times. The chain links TRBV10-1 to TRBJ1-2; D is possibly TRBD1 (6 bases). V was clipped by 5 bases and J by 4 bases, with 17 bases between them. Germline V gene sequence: CDR1 WNHNN, CDR2 SYGVQD (reference sequence). This CDR3 has 15 amino acids. The CDR3 coding sequence is TGCGCCAGCAGTCCTGACCCAGGGGACGTCTATGGCTACACCTTC. This encodes CASSPDPGDVYGYTF.

This clonotype was seen at least ten times. The CDR3: CATSRDMGTANYGYTF. The CDR3 DNA sequence: TGTGCCACCAGCAGAGATATGGGGACAGCTAACTATGGCTACACCTTC. The V call is TRBV15, the J call TRBJ1-2; 7 positions agree with TRBD1. Losses at the gene ends were 0 bases for V and 0 bases for J; bases not matched to a gene: 4. CDR1 is LNHNV and CDR2 is YYDKDF in the germline V gene (reference sequence). The CDR3 loop spans 16 amino acids.

There are a few counts of this clonotype. This chain links TRBV4-3 with TRBJ1-4; 7 bases are shared with TRBD1. This CDR3 spans 14 amino acids. CDR1 is LGHNA and CDR2 is YSLEER in the germline V gene. V shed 3 bases and J 4 bases; nucleotides not matched to a gene: 2. This CDR3 reads CASSQDRYNEKLFF. As DNA, the CDR3 is TGCGCCAGCAGCCAGGACAGGTATAATGAAAAACTGTTTTTT.

This clonotype came up many times. The chain is built from TRBV6-1 and TRBJ1-5; D is undetermined. The CDR3 is 16 amino acids. Germline CDR1 and CDR2: MNHNS and SASEGT. V lost 8 bases to trimming and J lost 1 base, with 18 bases between them. CDR3 in DNA: TGTGCCAGCGGGGTGACGGTGAGTAGGAGCAATCAGCCCCAGCATTTT. Protein: CASGVTVSRSNQPQHF.

In the case of this clonotype: A junction boundary mismatches the germline segment, possibly from a read error. V gene TRBV7-2 combines with J gene TRBJ2-1; TRBD1 agrees at 10 bases. The CDR3 length is 17 residues. Looked up from germline, CDR1 is SGHTA and CDR2 is FQGNSA. The chain's CDR3 is CASSLATGGFSYSEQFF. The CDR3 DNA is TGTGCCAGCAGCTTAGCGACAGGGGGCTTCTCCTACAGTGAGCAGTTCTTC. The full variable domain, completed using reference TRBV7-2 and TRBJ2-1, is GAGVSQSPSNKVTEKGKDVELRCDPISGHTALYWYRQSLGQGLEFLIYFQGNSAPDKSGLPSDRFSAERTGGSVSTLTIQRTQQEDSAVYLCASSLATGGFSYSEQFFGPGTRLTVL.

About this clonotype: A much larger clone is a single base away; this may be a read error. The rearrangement joins TRBV3-1 to TRBJ2-3, with TRBD2 identical over 7 bases. The CDR3 runs 14 residues. Germline assignment: CDR1 LGHDT and CDR2 YNNKEL (reference sequence). CDR3 in DNA: TGTGACAGCAGCCTCCGCGGGAGAGTTGATACGCAGTATTTT. Encoded protein: CDSSLRGRVDTQYF.

This clonotype occurred a few times. J is TRBJ2-1 and V is TRBV20-1; 13 bases match TRBD2. V gave up 5 bases and J gave up 4 bases; unmatched junction bases: 5. Germline V gene sequence: CDR1 DFQATT, CDR2 SNEGSKA (reference sequence). The length of the CDR3 is 15 residues. The CDR3 reads CSAGRTSGRYNEQFF. In nucleotides, the CDR3 is TGCAGTGCTGGCCGGACTAGCGGGAGATACAATGAGCAGTTCTTC.

This clonotype came up many times. The V and J genes are TRBV20-1 and TRBJ1-1, with D possibly being TRBD1 (5 bases). The CDR3 has 14 amino acids. V lost 1 base, J lost 8 bases, and 17 bases lay in between. The germline V gene has CDR1 DFQATT and CDR2 SNEGSKA (reference sequence). Here the CDR3 DNA reads TGCAGTGCTAGAGTGGTCGACGGGGCCCCGGAAGCTTTCTTT. It is translated as CSARVVDGAPEAFF.

This clonotype was seen at least ten times. J is TRBJ2-1 and V is TRBV12-3 or TRBV12-4; 8 nucleotides align to TRBD2. There are 15 residues in the CDR3. The J segment lost 4 bases and the V segment lost 4 bases, leaving 6 bases of the junction unmatched. DNA for the CDR3: TGTGCCAGCAGTTCGAGCGGGAGCCAGTACAATGAGCAGTTCTTC. This codes for CASSSSGSQYNEQFF.

There are many counts of this clonotype. The chain employs TRBV19 and TRBJ1-2, with D perhaps TRBD1 (5 bases). CDR1 is LNHDA, CDR2 SQIVND, per germline (reference sequence). The V end lost 7 bases, the J end lost 2 bases, and 14 bases lay between the germline ends. The CDR3 sequence is 14 residues long. CDR3 sequence reads: CASITGRGNYGYTF. The CDR3 bases are TGTGCCAGTATAACGGGACGGGGGAACTATGGCTACACCTTC.

This clonotype was seen many times. The V and J genes are TRBV7-2 and TRBJ1-1; tentatively, D is TRBD1 (5 bases). Per germline, CDR1 SGHTA and CDR2 FQGNSA. Trimming took 2 bases from V and 0 from J, leaving 22 bases between them. This CDR3 region has 19 residues. CDR3 bases: TGTGCCAGCAGCTTAAGGGTAGTTGGGGCAGGCCTCATGAACACTGAAGCTTTCTTT. This translates into CASSLRVVGAGLMNTEAFF.

This clonotype was seen many times. V gene TRBV3-2 combines with J gene TRBJ1-1. TRBV3-2 is a recognized pseudogene. This CDR3 contains 16 residues. The CDR3 nucleotides are TGTGCCAGCAGCCAAGATCTCGGCGAATGGAACACTGAAGCTTTCTTT. This translates into CASSQDLGEWNTEAFF.

This clonotype was seen at least ten times. J is TRBJ2-7 and V is TRBV27, with D possibly being TRBD2 (7 bases). Per germline, CDR1 MNHEY and CDR2 SMNVEV (reference sequence). The germline V and J ends were trimmed by 3 bases and 6 bases, with 15 bases remaining between them. The CDR3 runs to 14 residues. The CDR3 spells CASSFGGRRTEQYF. The CDR3 region has the DNA TGTGCCAGCAGTTTCGGGGGGCGCAGGACCGAGCAGTACTTC.

This clonotype was observed many times. The chain uses TRBV12-5 and TRBJ1-1; the match to TRBD1 covers 9 bases. V shed 2 bases, J shed 5 bases, and the junction held 6 bases outside the gene matches. The CDR3 runs to 15 residues. In germline, CDR1 is LGHNT, CDR2 FRNRAP. CDR3 sequence (DNA): TGTGCTAGTGGTTTGTTAACAGGGGGCTGGACTGAAGCTTTCTTT. This codes for CASGLLTGGWTEAFF.

This clonotype showed up many times. The chain is built from TRBV20-1 and TRBJ2-3, with D possibly matching TRBD2 (5 bases). Germline V gene data show CDR1 as DFQATT and CDR2 as SNEGSKA (reference sequence). The CDR3 has 14 residues. Trimming took 0 bases from V and 5 from J, leaving 12 bases between them. The CDR3 is CSARDQLGRDTQYF. The DNA for the CDR3 is TGCAGTGCTAGAGATCAACTAGGTCGAGATACGCAGTATTTT.

This clonotype was found many times. This chain uses TRBV4-1 with TRBJ1-2; D unresolved. This CDR3 comprises 14 residues. CDR1 is MGHRA, CDR2 YSYEKL, per germline. Trimming shortened V by 0 bases and J by 0 bases, and 5 bases separated the two germline ends. CDR3: CASSQDSSNYGYTF. In DNA form, the CDR3 reads TGCGCCAGCAGCCAAGATTCGTCTAACTATGGCTACACCTTC.

This clonotype was seen a few times. The J gene is TRBJ1-1, the V gene TRBV7-2, with 9 bases matching TRBD1. With 0 bases clipped from V and 4 bases from J, the junction kept 3 bases outside the gene matches. From germline, CDR1 is SGHTA and CDR2 FQGNSA. The CDR3 extends over 15 amino acids. CDR3 in amino acids: CASSLAGQGTTEAFF. DNA of the CDR3: TGTGCCAGCAGCTTAGCCGGACAGGGGACCACTGAAGCTTTCTTT.

In its sample, this clonotype was seen many times. The chain employs TRBV6-2 or TRBV6-3 and TRBJ2-7; 8 bases line up with TRBD2. Germline V lookup: CDR1 MNHEY, CDR2 SVGEGT. The CDR3 spans 16 residues. Unmatched junction bases numbered 8, after V lost 0 bases and J lost 4 bases. The DNA for the CDR3 is TGTGCCAGCAGTTACTCGATCCTCGGGGGGGCGTACGAGCAGTACTTC. Its protein product is CASSYSILGGAYEQYF.

This clonotype was recorded many times. CDR3 nucleotides: TGTGCCAGCAGAGGGACAGGGAAAGAGACCCAGTACTTC. Its protein is CASRGTGKETQYF. This rearrangement joins TRBV27 to TRBJ2-5; 9 nucleotides agree with TRBD1. CDR1 and CDR2 (germline): MNHEY, SMNVEV (reference sequence). CDR3 length: 13 residues. V trimming: 6 bases; J trimming: 3 bases; junction bases outside the gene matches: 2.

This clonotype has more than one count but fewer than ten. The chain employs TRBV11-3 and TRBJ2-7, with D hard to call. Germline V CDR1 and CDR2: SGHNT, YENEEA. This CDR3 is built from 12 residues. Trimming took off 1 base at V and 10 bases at J, with 11 bases between the two ends. The CDR3 DNA reads TGTGCCAGCAGCTTAGCCCCACAGATACAGTACTTC. Amino acids: CASSLAPQIQYF. Complete variable domain (other parts from reference TRBV11-3 and TRBJ2-7): EAGVVQSPRYKIIEKKQPVAFWCNPISGHNTLYWYLQNLGQGPELLIRYENEEAVDDSQLPKDRFSAERLKGVDSTLKIQPAELGDSAVYLCASSLAPQIQYFGPGTRLTVT.

At least ten counts were recorded for this clonotype. V and J are TRBV7-6 and TRBJ1-5; 9 bases are shared with TRBD1. J was trimmed by 10 bases and V by 5 bases; bases with no gene match: 15. The CDR3 sequence is 16 residues long. Germline CDR1 and CDR2: SGHVS and FNYEAQ. CDR3 region: CASSPYQGQGHYPQHF. The CDR3 DNA sequence: TGTGCCAGCAGCCCCTACCAGGGACAGGGTCATTATCCCCAGCATTTT.

This chain connects TRBV7-8 to TRBJ2-7; 12 nucleotides line up with TRBD1. Germline loops: CDR1 SGHVS, CDR2 FQNEAQ. With V trimmed by 0 bases and J by 5 bases, 5 bases remained unmatched. This CDR3 is 16 amino acids long. The CDR3 sequence is CASSLAGTGGWDEQYF. As DNA, the CDR3 is TGTGCCAGCAGCTTAGCCGGGACAGGGGGCTGGGACGAGCAGTACTTC.

J is TRBJ1-2 and V is TRBV6-1; the D is unclear. CDR3 size: 13 residues. The V gene lost 6 bases and the J gene lost 8 bases, with 16 bases spanning the gap. Germline V gene sequence: CDR1 MNHNS, CDR2 SASEGT. The CDR3, as DNA: TGTGCCAGCAGACCCTACCGGGAGGGCGGCTACACCTTC. Its translation is CASRPYREGGYTF.

This chain links TRBV20-1 with TRBJ2-7; 16 positions agree with TRBD2. The trim removed 5 bases at V and 4 bases at J, leaving 11 bases unmatched. Germline CDR1 reads DFQATT; CDR2 reads SNEGSKA (reference sequence). This CDR3 contains 17 residues. In nucleotides, the CDR3 is TGCAGTGCTCCCCGAGGGACTAGCGGGAGGGCCGGGTACGAGCAGTACTTC. Amino acid sequence: CSAPRGTSGRAGYEQYF.